This note documents a single T cell receptor (beta chain) sequence. As handled by the study authors: Using reference gene primer amplification, nucleated cell counts were estimated. Sequencing was performed with immunoSEQ multiplex PCR; in TCRdb, only in-frame clones are kept and a portion is missing. V, J and clone size were drawn from that table, and D and trimming were deduced from the DNA. Of 250,000 or so clones in the sample, around 88% were seen once. The data originate from a study of blood T cell repertoires in COVID-19. Material for sequencing was peripheral blood. This TCR was sampled from a man aged 80 or over with acute or convalescent COVID-19.

The CDR3 bases are TGCGCCAGCAGCCAAGATTGGGGGCGCGGAGAGACCCAGTACTTC. As protein: CASSQDWGRGETQYF. The genes are TRBV4-3 and TRBJ2-5; perhaps TRBD1 as D (6 bases). Germline assignment: CDR1 LGHNA and CDR2 YSLEER. V dropped 0 bases and J dropped 4 bases, with 12 bases sitting between them. The CDR3 contains 15 residues.